The rows below give T cell receptor beta chains drawn from one sample of a study of identical twins. TCRdb reprocessed the 5' RACE reads via MiXCR and lists one record per CDR3 protein. The repertoire holds 550,000 to 700,000 distinct CDR3 sequences, with roughly 20% as singletons. These data also formed part of another study, on T cells expressing NK-cell markers.

What was sequenced was PBMCs. These receptors were taken from a woman between 18 and 29 years old in good health. Both conserved end residues are part of each CDR3. D genes are given only for firm matches. Where a row states a size, it is once, few, many or the class of an expanded clone; other rows omit it.

abundance	d_gene	v_gene	j_gene	CDR3aa	CDR3nt
many	TRBD1	TRBV29-1	TRBJ2-1	CSVGDRSSYNEQFF	TGCAGCGTGGGGGACAGGAGCTCCTACAATGAGCAGTTCTTC
NA	NA	TRBV20-1	TRBJ2-5	CSARDPVGAETQYF	TGCAGTGCTAGAGACCCGGTAGGGGCGGAGACCCAGTACTTC
NA	TRBD2	TRBV5-1	TRBJ2-1	CASTLASGAYNEQFF	TGCGCCAGCACCCTGGCTAGCGGAGCGTACAATGAGCAGTTCTTC
many	NA	TRBV20-1	TRBJ2-1	CSASPLNNEQFF	TGCAGTGCTAGTCCTCTAAACAATGAGCAGTTCTTC
few	TRBD2	TRBV6-2/TRBV6-3	TRBJ2-1	CASSYSKDRLAGVSYNEQFF	TGTGCCAGCAGTTACTCGAAGGACAGGCTAGCGGGAGTTTCCTACAATGAGCAGTTCTTC
few	NA	TRBV20-1	TRBJ2-7	CSASKEAREQYF	TGCAGTGCTAGTAAAGAGGCAAGAGAGCAGTACTTC
few	NA	TRBV20-1	TRBJ1-1	CSAIPGLNNEAFF	TGCAGTGCTATTCCGGGGCTTAACAATGAAGCTTTCTTT
NA	NA	TRBV27	TRBJ1-4	CASRRTATSPLYEKLFF	TGTGCCAGCAGAAGGACAGCCACTTCACCTTTGTATGAAAAACTGTTTTTT
few	NA	TRBV6-2/TRBV6-3	TRBJ2-5	CASNTMFGKRADQETQYF	TGTGCCAGCAATACAATGTTCGGGAAGAGAGCGGACCAAGAGACCCAGTACTTC
NA	TRBD2	TRBV20-1	TRBJ2-1	CSASKLAGIYNEQFF	TGCAGTGCTAGCAAACTAGCGGGCATCTACAATGAGCAGTTCTTC
NA	TRBD1	TRBV30	TRBJ2-5	CAWGQGIRETQYF	TGTGCCTGGGGACAGGGGATACGGGAGACCCAGTACTTC
NA	NA	TRBV12-3/TRBV12-4	TRBJ2-1	CASPWGTPREIEQFF	TGTGCCAGCCCCTGGGGGACCCCACGAGAGATTGAGCAGTTCTTC
NA	NA	TRBV10-3	TRBJ2-2	CAISVRGELFF	TGTGCCATCAGTGTTCGCGGGGAGCTGTTTTTT
NA	NA	TRBV15	TRBJ2-7	CATSRGWGTLTYEQYF	TGTGCCACCAGCAGAGGGTGGGGGACCCTAACCTACGAGCAGTACTTC
NA	NA	TRBV7-2	TRBJ2-5	CASRLFGGPQETQYF	TGTGCCAGCAGGCTCTTCGGGGGCCCTCAAGAGACCCAGTACTTC
NA	NA	TRBV7-8	TRBJ1-2	CASSPSNNYGYTF	TGTGCCAGCAGCCCCTCAAACAACTATGGCTACACCTTC
many	TRBD2	TRBV7-2	TRBJ2-1	CASSLKASGKNEQFF	TGTGCCAGCAGCTTAAAGGCTAGCGGGAAGAATGAGCAGTTCTTC
few	NA	TRBV20-1	TRBJ2-3	CSAAYGDTQYF	TGCAGTGCCGCTTATGGGGATACGCAGTATTTT
few	TRBD1	TRBV5-1	TRBJ1-5	CASSIGTGGQPQHF	TGCGCCAGCAGCATCGGGACAGGTGGTCAGCCCCAGCATTTT
few	NA	TRBV2	TRBJ1-3	CAGMGQSGTIYF	TGTGCCGGGATGGGACAATCCGGCACCATATATTTT
few	NA	TRBV5-1	TRBJ2-5	CASSPRGGDETQYF	TGCGCCAGCAGCCCCAGGGGGGGAGATGAGACCCAGTACTTC
many	NA	TRBV29-1	TRBJ2-3	CSVFLRTDTQYF	TGCAGCGTTTTCCTCCGCACAGATACGCAGTATTTT
few	NA	TRBV20-1	TRBJ2-7	CSASASLRSSYEQYF	TGCAGTGCTAGTGCCAGCCTCAGGAGCTCCTACGAGCAGTACTTC
NA	NA	TRBV29-1	TRBJ2-3	CSAPRGRTDTQYF	TGCAGCGCGCCCAGGGGGAGGACAGATACGCAGTATTTT
NA	TRBD2	TRBV6-1	TRBJ2-1	CASSEGREMFYNEQFF	TGTGCCAGCAGTGAGGGGCGGGAGATGTTTTACAATGAGCAGTTCTTC
NA	TRBD1	TRBV29-1	TRBJ2-3	CSASQGGKSTDTQYF	TGCAGCGCGTCACAGGGGGGCAAAAGCACAGATACGCAGTATTTT
few	NA	TRBV6-5	TRBJ1-1	CASSYSSDPREAFF	TGTGCCAGCAGTTACTCGTCAGACCCGAGAGAAGCTTTCTTT
few	NA	TRBV4-2	TRBJ2-3	CASSQDAATDTQYF	TGTGCCAGCAGCCAAGATGCGGCGACAGATACGCAGTATTTT
few	TRBD2	TRBV9	TRBJ2-5	CASSVGTSGRPAIQETQYF	TGTGCCAGCAGCGTGGGGACTAGCGGGAGGCCAGCGATCCAAGAGACCCAGTACTTC
once	TRBD2	TRBV12-3/TRBV12-4	TRBJ2-3	CASSEGLAVSITDTQYF	TGTGCCAGCAGTGAGGGACTAGCTGTTTCAATCACAGATACGCAGTATTTT